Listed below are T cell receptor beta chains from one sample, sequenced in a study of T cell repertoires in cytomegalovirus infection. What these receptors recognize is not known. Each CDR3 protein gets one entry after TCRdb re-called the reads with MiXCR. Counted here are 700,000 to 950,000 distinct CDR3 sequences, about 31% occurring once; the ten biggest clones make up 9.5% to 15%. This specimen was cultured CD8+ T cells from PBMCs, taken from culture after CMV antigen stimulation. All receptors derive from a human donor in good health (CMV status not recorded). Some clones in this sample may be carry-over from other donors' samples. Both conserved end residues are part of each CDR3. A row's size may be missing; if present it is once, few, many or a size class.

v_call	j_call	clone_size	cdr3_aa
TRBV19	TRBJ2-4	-	CASSRSTGEAKNIQYF
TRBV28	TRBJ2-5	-	CASSLLGWDSQETQYF
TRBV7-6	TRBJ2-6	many	CASSLKNGVSGANVLTF
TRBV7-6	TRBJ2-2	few	CASSPRTSGGGYTGELFF
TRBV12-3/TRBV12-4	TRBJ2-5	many	CASTPPRGETQYF
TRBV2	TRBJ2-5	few	CASKTLTDPETQYF
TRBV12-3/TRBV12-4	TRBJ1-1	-	CANSPSTGNTEAFF
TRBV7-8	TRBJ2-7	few	CASSSQDYEQYF
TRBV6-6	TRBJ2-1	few	CASRHRQGIGNEQFF
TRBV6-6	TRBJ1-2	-	CASGYSTGVGYTF
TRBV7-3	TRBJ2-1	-	CASSPTNPVRGAYNEQFF
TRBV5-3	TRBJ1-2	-	CASRPSDRVQYGYTF
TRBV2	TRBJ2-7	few	CASSEEAGVIYEQYF
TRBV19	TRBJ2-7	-	CASSAGLENYEQYF
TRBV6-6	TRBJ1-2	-	CASSYSTSSRTGGGYTF
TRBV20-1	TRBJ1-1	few	CSVPAAPTEAFF
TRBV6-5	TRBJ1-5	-	CASSQGASQPQHF
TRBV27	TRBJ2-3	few	CASSFGLASDTQYF
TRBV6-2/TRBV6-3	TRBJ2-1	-	CASTPRRQVRDEQFF
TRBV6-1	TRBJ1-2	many	CASSQDGTYGYTF
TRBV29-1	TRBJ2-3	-	CSVPLAGGPDTQYF
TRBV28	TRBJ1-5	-	CASSQQQGDQPQHF
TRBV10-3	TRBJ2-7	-	CAIRLDRDEQYF
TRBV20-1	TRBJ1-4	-	CSARGGQGDEKLFF
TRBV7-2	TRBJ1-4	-	CASSLIRGEGSEKLFF
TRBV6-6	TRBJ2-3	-	CASSYSGEGTDTQYF
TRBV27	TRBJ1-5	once	CASSKGQGVNQPQHF
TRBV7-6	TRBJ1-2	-	CASSNSGTGGDGYTF
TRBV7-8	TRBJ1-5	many	CASSLTRGTALNQPQHF
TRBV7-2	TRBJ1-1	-	CASSPRTGTTTTEAFF
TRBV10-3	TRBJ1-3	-	CAIRTGQGKQNTIYF
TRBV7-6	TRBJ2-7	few	CASSHRDSAYEQYF
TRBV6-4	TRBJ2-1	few	CASSTLSESYNEQFF
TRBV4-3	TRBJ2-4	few	CASSQVRAKNIQYF
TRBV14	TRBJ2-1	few	CASSRDHGLITNEQFF
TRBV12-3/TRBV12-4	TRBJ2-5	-	CASRDRGEETQYF
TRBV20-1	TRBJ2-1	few	CSASGGIYNEQFF
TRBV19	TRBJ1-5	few	CASRLTPLSGQPQHF
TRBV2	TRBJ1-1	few	CASSEMDTEAFF
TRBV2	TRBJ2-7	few	CASKKGDSYEQYF
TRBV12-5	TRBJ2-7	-	CASRTGAGEQYF
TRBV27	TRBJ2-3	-	CASSSGGRVTDTQYF
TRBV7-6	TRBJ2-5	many	CASKNRGPQETQYF
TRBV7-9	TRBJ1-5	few	CASSLAPGQGNQPQHF
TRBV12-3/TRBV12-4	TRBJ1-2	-	CASSLDPGSSYGYTF
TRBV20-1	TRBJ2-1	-	CSAREYNEQFF